This entry features one T cell receptor (beta chain) sequence. The antigen is unknown. These data are taken from a study of cytomegalovirus exposure and HLA in healthy donors. General study results and limits: Per a prior analysis, the majority of TCR beta V segments were productive roughly 87% or roughly 30% of the time. HLA-A and HLA-B allele assignments for most subjects were reportedly predicted accurately using TCR beta sequences.

Germline V CDR1 and CDR2: SGHTA, FQGTGA. J lost 10 bases, V lost 3 bases, and 14 bases had no gene match. The CDR3 is made up of 16 amino acids. PCR was performed using 60 Vbeta and 13 Jbeta primers. Data came from immunoSEQ multiplex PCR; TCRdb stores just in-frame clones and leaves some out. This sample has under 90,000 clones, with about 68% found just once. V is TRBV7-3 and J is TRBJ2-1; 8 bases map to TRBD2. The sequenced sample was PBMCs. The receptor was isolated from a man aged 40-49 years in good health and CMV-seropositive. CDR3 region: CASSFTAGLGENEQFF. CDR3 DNA: TGTGCCAGCAGCTTTACGGCGGGACTAGGAGAGAACGAGCAGTTCTTC. The complete variable domain, with remaining parts taken from reference TRBV7-3 and TRBJ2-1, reads GAGVSQTPSNKVTEKGKYVELRCDPISGHTALYWYRQSLGQGPEFLIYFQGTGAADDSGLPNDRFFAVRPEGSVSTLKIQRTERGDSAVYLCASSFTAGLGENEQFFGPGTRLTVL.